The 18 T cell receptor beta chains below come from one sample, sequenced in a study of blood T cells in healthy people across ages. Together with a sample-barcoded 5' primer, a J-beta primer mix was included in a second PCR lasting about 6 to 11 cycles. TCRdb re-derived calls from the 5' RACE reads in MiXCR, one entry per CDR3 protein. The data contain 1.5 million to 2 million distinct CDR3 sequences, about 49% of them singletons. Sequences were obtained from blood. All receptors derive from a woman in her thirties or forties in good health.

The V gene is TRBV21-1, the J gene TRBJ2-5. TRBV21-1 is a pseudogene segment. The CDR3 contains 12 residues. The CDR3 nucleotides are TGTGCCAGCAGCAAAAAGGTGGAGACCCAGTACTTC. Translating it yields CASSKKVETQYF.

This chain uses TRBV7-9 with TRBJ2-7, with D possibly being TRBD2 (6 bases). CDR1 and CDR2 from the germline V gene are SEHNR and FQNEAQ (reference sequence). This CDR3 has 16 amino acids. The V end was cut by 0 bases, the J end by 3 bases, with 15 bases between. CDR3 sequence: CASSLAVGTGGYEQYF. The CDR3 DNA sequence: TGTGCCAGCAGCTTAGCTGTGGGAACCGGGGGCTACGAGCAGTACTTC. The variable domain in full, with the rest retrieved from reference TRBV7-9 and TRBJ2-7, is DTGVSQNPRHKITKRGQNVTFRCDPISEHNRLYWYRQTLGQGPEFLTYFQNEAQLEKSRLLSDRFSAERPKGSFSTLEIQRTEQGDSAMYLCASSLAVGTGGYEQYFGPGTRLTVT.

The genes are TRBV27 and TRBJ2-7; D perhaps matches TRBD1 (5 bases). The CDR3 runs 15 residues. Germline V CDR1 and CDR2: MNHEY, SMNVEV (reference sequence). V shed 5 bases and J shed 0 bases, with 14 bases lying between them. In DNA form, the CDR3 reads TGTGCCAGCAGTACCGTGACAGCTTCCTCCTACGAGCAGTACTTC. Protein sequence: CASSTVTASSYEQYF.

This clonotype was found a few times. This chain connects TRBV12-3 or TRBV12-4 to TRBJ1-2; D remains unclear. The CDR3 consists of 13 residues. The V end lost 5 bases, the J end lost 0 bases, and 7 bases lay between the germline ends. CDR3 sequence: CASSIGANYGYTF. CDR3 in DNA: TGTGCCAGCAGTATAGGAGCTAACTATGGCTACACCTTC.

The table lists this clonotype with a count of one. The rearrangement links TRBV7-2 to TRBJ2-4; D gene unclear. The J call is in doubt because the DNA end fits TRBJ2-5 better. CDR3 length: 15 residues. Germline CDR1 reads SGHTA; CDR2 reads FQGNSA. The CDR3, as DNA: TGTGCCAGCAGCTTAGCGCTCAACGCCCGGGAGACCCAGTACTTC. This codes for CASSLALNARETQYF.

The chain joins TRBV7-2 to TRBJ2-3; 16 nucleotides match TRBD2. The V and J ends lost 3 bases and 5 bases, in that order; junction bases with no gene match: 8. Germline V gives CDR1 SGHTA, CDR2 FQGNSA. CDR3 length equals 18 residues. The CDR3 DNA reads TGTGCCAGCAGCTTGGGACTAGCGGGGGGGCGGTATAAAGATACGCAGTATTTT. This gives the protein CASSLGLAGGRYKDTQYF.

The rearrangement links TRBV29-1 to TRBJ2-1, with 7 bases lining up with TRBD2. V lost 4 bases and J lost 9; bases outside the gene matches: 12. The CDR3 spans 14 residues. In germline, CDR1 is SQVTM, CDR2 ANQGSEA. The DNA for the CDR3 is TGCAGCGTTGTCGGAGTTAGCGGGTTATCTGAGCAGTTCTTC. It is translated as CSVVGVSGLSEQFF.

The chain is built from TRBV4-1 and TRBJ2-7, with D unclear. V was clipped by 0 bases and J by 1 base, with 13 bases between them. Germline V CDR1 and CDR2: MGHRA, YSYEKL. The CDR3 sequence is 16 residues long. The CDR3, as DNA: TGCGCCAGCAGCCAAGATGCTAGGGCCCCGTCCTACGAGCAGTACTTC. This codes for CASSQDARAPSYEQYF.

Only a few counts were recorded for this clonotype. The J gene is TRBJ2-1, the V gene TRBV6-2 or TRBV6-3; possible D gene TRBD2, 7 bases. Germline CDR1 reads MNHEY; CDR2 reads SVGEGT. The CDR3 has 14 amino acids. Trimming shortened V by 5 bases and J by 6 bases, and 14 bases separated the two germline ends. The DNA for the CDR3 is TGTGCCAGCAGTGGGAGGGGAGGGGGCAATGAGCAGTTCTTC. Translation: CASSGRGGGNEQFF.

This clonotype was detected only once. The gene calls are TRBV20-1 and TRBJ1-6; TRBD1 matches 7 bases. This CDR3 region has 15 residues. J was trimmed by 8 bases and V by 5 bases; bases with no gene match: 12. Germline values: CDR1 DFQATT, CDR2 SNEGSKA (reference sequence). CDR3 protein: CSARKTGILYSPLHF. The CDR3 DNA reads TGCAGTGCTCGAAAGACAGGGATTTTGTATTCACCCCTCCACTTT.

The CDR3 loop reads CASRPSGTGISYNEQFF. The CDR3 DNA sequence: TGTGCCAGCAGACCATCTGGGACAGGGATTTCCTACAATGAGCAGTTCTTC. This chain joins TRBV6-1 and TRBJ2-1; 9 bases agree with TRBD1. Germline V CDR1 and CDR2: MNHNS, SASEGT. This CDR3 contains 17 residues. V lost 6 bases and J lost 1; bases outside the gene matches: 10.

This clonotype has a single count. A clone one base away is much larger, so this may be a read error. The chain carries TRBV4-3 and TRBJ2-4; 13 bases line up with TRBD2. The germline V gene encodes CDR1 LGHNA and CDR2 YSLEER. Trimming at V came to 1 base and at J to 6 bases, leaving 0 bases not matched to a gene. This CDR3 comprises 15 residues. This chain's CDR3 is CASSQGLAGGNIQYF. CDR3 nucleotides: TGCGCCAGCAGCCAAGGACTAGCGGGGGGAAACATTCAGTACTTC.

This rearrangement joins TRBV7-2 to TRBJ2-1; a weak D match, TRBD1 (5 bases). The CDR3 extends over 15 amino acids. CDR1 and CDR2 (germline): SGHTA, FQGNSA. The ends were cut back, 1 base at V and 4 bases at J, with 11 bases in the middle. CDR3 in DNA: TGTGCCAGCAGCTTAGTGCGGACACTGTACAATGAGCAGTTCTTC. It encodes CASSLVRTLYNEQFF. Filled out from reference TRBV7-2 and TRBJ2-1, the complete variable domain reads GAGVSQSPSNKVTEKGKDVELRCDPISGHTALYWYRQSLGQGLEFLIYFQGNSAPDKSGLPSDRFSAERTGGSVSTLTIQRTQQEDSAVYLCASSLVRTLYNEQFFGPGTRLTVL.

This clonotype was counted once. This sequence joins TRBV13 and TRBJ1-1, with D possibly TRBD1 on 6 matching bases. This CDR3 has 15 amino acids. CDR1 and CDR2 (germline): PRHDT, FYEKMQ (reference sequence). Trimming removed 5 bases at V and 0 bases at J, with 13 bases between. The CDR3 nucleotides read TGTGCCAGCAGCCGGGCGGGGGGGCTGAACACTGAAGCTTTCTTT. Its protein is CASSRAGGLNTEAFF.

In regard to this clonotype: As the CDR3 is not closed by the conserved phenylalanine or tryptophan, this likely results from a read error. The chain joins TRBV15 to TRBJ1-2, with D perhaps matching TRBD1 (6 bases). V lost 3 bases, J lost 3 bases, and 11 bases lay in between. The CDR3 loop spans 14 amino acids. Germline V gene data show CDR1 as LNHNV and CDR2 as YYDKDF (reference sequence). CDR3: CATSSGGAYYGYTL. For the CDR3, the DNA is TGTGCCACCAGCAGCGGGGGCGCGTACTATGGCTACACCTTA.

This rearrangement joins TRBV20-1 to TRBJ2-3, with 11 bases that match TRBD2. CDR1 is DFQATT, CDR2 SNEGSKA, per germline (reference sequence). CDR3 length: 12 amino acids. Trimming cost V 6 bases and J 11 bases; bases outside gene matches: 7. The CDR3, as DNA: TGCAGTGCCCAACCGACTAGCGGGGAGCAGTATTTT. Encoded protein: CSAQPTSGEQYF.

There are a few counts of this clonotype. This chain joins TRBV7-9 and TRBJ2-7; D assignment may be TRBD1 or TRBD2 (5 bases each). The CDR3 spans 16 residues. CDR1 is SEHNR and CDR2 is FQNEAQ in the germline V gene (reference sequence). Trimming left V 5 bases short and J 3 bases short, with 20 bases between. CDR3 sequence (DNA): TGTGCCAGCAGCCTAAATAAAGGGACCGAGTACTACGAGCAGTACTTC. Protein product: CASSLNKGTEYYEQYF.

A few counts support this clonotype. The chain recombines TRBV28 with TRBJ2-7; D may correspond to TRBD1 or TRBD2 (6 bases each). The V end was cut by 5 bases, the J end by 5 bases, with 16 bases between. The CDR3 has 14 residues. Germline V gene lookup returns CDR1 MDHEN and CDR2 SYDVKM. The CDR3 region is CASSRGLGGHEQYF. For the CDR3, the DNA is TGTGCCAGCAGTCGGGGCCTCGGGGGCCACGAGCAGTACTTC.